Sequencing of this T cell receptor beta chain was carried out in a study of T cell responses to AZD1222 COVID-19 vaccine. Libraries were prepared by immunoSEQ multiplex PCR; TCRdb keeps only in-frame clonotypes and omits some of them. The sample holds tens of thousands of clones; 65% to 90% are singletons and the top ten take 6% to 7.5%. The CDR3 covers 11 residues. CDR1 and CDR2 (germline): KGHSH, LQKENI. With 5 bases removed from V and 2 bases from J, the gap between germline ends came to 3 bases. Sample: peripheral blood, taken 28 days after the second AZD1222 dose. The source of this sequence is an adult who received the AZD1222 COVID-19 vaccine. V gene TRBV18 combines with J gene TRBJ2-5; D unclear. The CDR3 nucleotides read TGTGCCAGCTCAGAACAAGAGACCCAGTACTTC. Translation: CASSEQETQYF. Full variable domain (outside the CDR3, taken from reference TRBV18 and TRBJ2-5): NAGVMQNPRHLVRRRGQEARLRCSPMKGHSHVYWYRQLPEEGLKFMVYLQKENIIDESGMPKERFSAEFPKEGPSILRIQQVVRGDSAAYFCASSEQETQYFGPGTRLLVL.